The 29 T cell receptor beta chains below were found in one sample sequenced in a study of blood T cell repertoires in COVID-19. Repertoires were generated with immunoSEQ multiplex PCR, while TCRdb's copy carries only in-frame clones and drops some. The sample holds approximately 40,000 clones, around 87% seen once. Sequencing was carried out using peripheral blood. The receptors come from a man between 60 and 70 years old with acute or convalescent COVID-19.

The J gene is TRBJ2-5, the V gene TRBV9, with a possible D match to TRBD1 (6 bases). The germline V gene encodes CDR1 SGDLS and CDR2 YYNGEE. The CDR3 contains 14 residues. Trimming took off 5 bases at V and 2 bases at J, with 13 bases between the two ends. The chain's CDR3 is CASSKGTSQETQYF. CDR3 coding DNA: TGTGCCAGCAGTAAAGGGACATCGCAAGAGACCCAGTACTTC.

The CDR3 DNA follows: TGTGCCAGCAGCGCCGGGGGGGAAAGTGAAGCTTTCTTT. It translates to CASSAGGESEAFF. The rearrangement uses TRBV9 and TRBJ1-1, with D maybe TRBD1 (5 bases). CDR1 and CDR2 from the germline V gene are SGDLS and YYNGEE. V shed 3 bases and J shed 7 bases, with 13 bases lying between them. The CDR3 runs 13 residues.

The sample holds a few counts of this clone. The rearrangement links TRBV11-2 to TRBJ1-5; D gene ambiguous. V gave up 5 bases and J gave up 0 bases, with 8 bases separating them. From germline, CDR1 is SGHAT and CDR2 FQNNGV. The CDR3 is made up of 14 amino acids. The CDR3 spells CASSPVGSNQPQHF. In DNA form, the CDR3 reads TGTGCCAGCAGCCCAGTTGGTAGCAATCAGCCCCAGCATTTT. The whole variable domain, remainder taken from reference TRBV11-2 and TRBJ1-5, is EAGVAQSPRYKIIEKRQSVAFWCNPISGHATLYWYQQILGQGPKLLIQFQNNGVVDDSQLPKDRFSAERLKGVDSTLKIQPAKLEDSAVYLCASSPVGSNQPQHFGDGTRLSIL.

This chain connects TRBV11-2 to TRBJ1-2; 12 bases align to TRBD1. CDR1 and CDR2 (germline): SGHAT, FQNNGV. This CDR3 is 15 amino acids long. J gave up 9 bases and V 0 bases, and 5 bases lay outside the gene matches. The CDR3 sequence: CASSLEGGQGASYTF. The CDR3 DNA reads as TGTGCCAGCAGCTTAGAAGGGGGACAGGGGGCTAGCTACACCTTC.

The chain carries TRBV24-1 and TRBJ1-5; no clear D. The CDR3 spans 17 residues. Germline V gene lookup returns CDR1 KGHDR and CDR2 SFDVKD. V shed 4 bases and J shed 1 base, with 16 bases lying between them. CDR3 nucleotide sequence: TGTGCCACCAGTGACCCCTTTGGTGGCATCAGCAATCAGCCCCAGCATTTT. The encoded protein is CATSDPFGGISNQPQHF.

This CDR3 reads CASSLVSSGTVGELFF. CDR3 nucleotides: TGTGCCAGCAGCTTAGTGTCTAGCGGGACGGTCGGGGAGCTGTTTTTT. V usage is TRBV7-2 and J usage is TRBJ2-2, with TRBD2 identical over 9 bases. V shed 1 base and J 7 bases; nucleotides not matched to a gene: 7. The V gene's germline CDR1 is SGHTA and CDR2 FQGNSA. This CDR3 has 16 amino acids.

The chain links TRBV9 to TRBJ1-5; D is unclear. Trimming left V 0 bases short and J 4 bases short, with 5 bases between. CDR3 length: 13 residues. Germline assignment: CDR1 SGDLS and CDR2 YYNGEE. DNA of the CDR3: TGTGCCAGCAGCGTAGGCGCTAATCAGCCCCAGCATTTT. Translated, it gives CASSVGANQPQHF. The whole variable domain, remainder taken from reference TRBV9 and TRBJ1-5, is DSGVTQTPKHLITATGQRVTLRCSPRSGDLSVYWYQQSLDQGLQFLIQYYNGEERAKGNILERFSAQQFPDLHSELNLSSLELGDSALYFCASSVGANQPQHFGDGTRLSIL.

The chain carries TRBV10-1 and TRBJ2-1; 16 bases are shared with TRBD2. Looked up from germline, CDR1 is WNHNN and CDR2 is SYGVQD (reference sequence). There are 15 residues in the CDR3. With V trimmed by 7 bases and J by 9 bases, 6 bases remained unmatched. This CDR3 reads CASKQGLAGGVEQFF. Written as DNA, the CDR3 is TGCGCCAGCAAGCAGGGACTAGCGGGAGGGGTTGAGCAGTTCTTC.

The rearrangement uses TRBV7-6 and TRBJ2-3, with D possibly being TRBD1 (5 bases). Trimming pared 4 bases from V and 4 bases from J, leaving 18 bases between. The CDR3 is 16 residues long. The germline CDR1 and CDR2 sequences are SGHVS and FNYEAQ. CDR3 sequence reads: CASSSTSYRTADTQYF. For the CDR3, the DNA is TGTGCCAGCAGCTCAACCTCGTACAGGACGGCAGATACGCAGTATTTT.

The chain uses TRBV4-3 and TRBJ2-3; D is unclear. V was pared by 1 base and J by 0 bases, with 8 bases between. This CDR3 is built from 15 residues. The germline V gene has CDR1 LGHNA and CDR2 YSLEER. The CDR3 region is CASSQGHASTDTQYF. CDR3 DNA: TGCGCCAGCAGCCAAGGACACGCTAGCACAGATACGCAGTATTTT.

This sequence joins TRBV5-1 and TRBJ1-2; weak D call: TRBD1 (5 bases). The CDR3 spans 14 residues. Trimming pared 0 bases from V and 4 bases from J, leaving 10 bases between. Germline CDR1 SGHRS, CDR2 YFSETQ. CDR3 in DNA: TGCGCCAGCAGCTTGGTGGCGGGGGGCTATGGCTACACCTTC. Translated: CASSLVAGGYGYTF.

This clone was observed once. The CDR3, as DNA: TGTGCCAGCAGCTCCTACGGGAAATCCTACGAGCAGTACTTC. Its translation: CASSSYGKSYEQYF. The chain uses TRBV5-4 and TRBJ2-7; TRBD2 is a possible D gene (5 bases). The CDR3 contains 14 residues. Trimming stripped 3 bases from V and 1 base from J, with 11 bases between. CDR1 and CDR2 from the germline V gene are SGHNT and YYREEE (reference sequence).

The rearrangement uses TRBV2 and TRBJ2-7; 7 bases line up with TRBD1. With V trimmed by 4 bases and J by 5 bases, 11 bases remained unmatched. In germline, CDR1 is SNHLY, CDR2 FYNNEI. CDR3 length equals 15 residues. The CDR3 protein is CASSGGVTGPNEQYF. Written as DNA, the CDR3 is TGTGCCAGCAGTGGAGGGGTGACAGGGCCCAACGAGCAGTACTTC. Complete variable domain (other parts from reference TRBV2 and TRBJ2-7): EPEVTQTPSHQVTQMGQEVILRCVPISNHLYFYWYRQILGQKVEFLVSFYNNEISEKSEIFDDQFSVERPDGSNFTLKIRSTKLEDSAMYFCASSGGVTGPNEQYFGPGTRLTVT.

This CDR3 reads CASSLRLNTGELFF. In DNA form, the CDR3 reads TGTGCCAGCAGCCTCCGTTTGAACACCGGGGAGCTGTTTTTT. This rearrangement joins TRBV7-8 to TRBJ2-2; no definite D call. V was trimmed by 5 bases and J by 1 base, leaving 8 bases between them. This CDR3 comprises 14 residues. Germline CDR1 is SGHVS and CDR2 is FQNEAQ.

The CDR3 here is CASSLSAGGYGYTF. CDR3 nucleotide sequence: TGTGCCAGCAGCTTATCGGCGGGGGGCTATGGCTACACCTTC. The chain joins TRBV7-8 to TRBJ1-2; D might be TRBD1 (5 bases). Looked up from germline, CDR1 is SGHVS and CDR2 is FQNEAQ. This CDR3 has 14 residues. V was shortened by 2 bases and J by 4 bases, with 11 bases between the two germline ends. The variable domain in full, with the rest retrieved from reference TRBV7-8 and TRBJ1-2, is GAGVSQSPRYKVAKRGQDVALRCDPISGHVSLFWYQQALGQGPEFLTYFQNEAQLDKSGLPSDRFFAERPEGSVSTLKIQRTQQEDSAVYLCASSLSAGGYGYTFGSGTRLTVV.

The chain carries TRBV20-1 and TRBJ2-1; TRBD2 matches at 10 bases. The CDR3 runs 11 residues. Germline CDR1 reads DFQATT; CDR2 reads SNEGSKA (reference sequence). V gave up 2 bases and J gave up 15 bases; unmatched junction bases: 4. In DNA form, the CDR3 reads TGCAGTGCTAGAAATAGCGGGAGGCGGTTCTTC. Translated: CSARNSGRRFF.

The chain uses TRBV11-3 and TRBJ1-1, with 10 bases that match TRBD1. The germline V gene has CDR1 SGHNT and CDR2 YENEEA. The V and J ends lost 5 bases and 3 bases, in that order; junction bases with no gene match: 6. CDR3 length equals 15 residues. CDR3 in amino acids: CASSQRDRGDTEAFF. The DNA for the CDR3 is TGTGCCAGCAGCCAGAGGGACAGGGGCGACACTGAAGCTTTCTTT.

The CDR3 loop reads CATSSSGGRGSYNEQFF. DNA of the CDR3: TGTGCCACCAGTTCGAGCGGCGGGAGGGGGTCCTACAATGAGCAGTTCTTC. The chain has TRBV24-1 and TRBJ2-1; 9 nucleotides align to TRBD2. V shed 6 bases, J shed 1 base, and the junction held 9 bases outside the gene matches. The CDR3 covers 17 residues. CDR1 and CDR2 (germline): KGHDR, SFDVKD.

The chain combines TRBV28 with TRBJ1-2; 8 nucleotides align to TRBD1. CDR1 MDHEN and CDR2 SYDVKM come from the germline V gene. The CDR3 has 16 amino acids. CDR3 region: CASTLIPQGASYGYTF. CDR3 DNA sequence: TGTGCTTCAACCCTCATCCCTCAGGGGGCAAGTTATGGCTACACCTTC.

The chain links TRBV5-1 to TRBJ2-7; D call uncertain. Deletions cut 3 bases from V and 4 bases from J, with 14 bases between. CDR1 is SGHRS and CDR2 is YFSETQ in the germline V gene. CDR3 length: 14 residues. CDR3 in amino acids: CASSSMRGSYEQYF. CDR3 nucleotides: TGCGCCAGCAGCTCTATGAGAGGTTCTTACGAGCAGTACTTC.

This clone came up a few times. The chain combines TRBV19 with TRBJ2-1; D not certain. The CDR3 has 13 residues. The ends were cut back, 3 bases at V and 6 bases at J, with 9 bases in the middle. Germline CDR1 reads LNHDA; CDR2 reads SQIVND (reference sequence). CDR3 nucleotide sequence: TGTGCCAGTAGTATGTCGACTCCCAATGAGCAGTTCTTC. Encoded protein: CASSMSTPNEQFF.

V is TRBV5-1 and J is TRBJ2-3; tentative D call: TRBD1 (5 bases). The CDR3 is 15 residues long. The V end lost 0 bases, the J end lost 0 bases, and 8 bases lay between the germline ends. Germline CDR1 reads SGHRS; CDR2 reads YFSETQ. CDR3 sequence (DNA): TGCGCCAGCAGCTTGGAGAGACAGAGCACAGATACGCAGTATTTT. Amino acid sequence: CASSLERQSTDTQYF.

The CDR3 coding sequence is TGTGCCAGCAGCTTAGAGGTAGCGGGGCAGGGCAATGAGCAGTTCTTC. Residues: CASSLEVAGQGNEQFF. This chain joins TRBV7-9 and TRBJ2-1; 8 bases map to TRBD2. Germline V gives CDR1 SEHNR, CDR2 FQNEAQ (reference sequence). Unmatched junction bases numbered 8, after V lost 1 base and J lost 6 bases. This CDR3 comprises 16 residues.

This chain links TRBV5-1 with TRBJ2-6, with TRBD2 identical over 7 bases. The CDR3 is 16 amino acids. V lost 6 bases to trimming and J lost 0 bases; unmatched junction nucleotides: 6. Per the germline V gene, CDR1 is SGHRS and CDR2 is YFSETQ. CDR3 sequence (DNA): TGCGCCAGCACCCCCGGGGGGAGCTCTGGGGCCAACGTCCTGACTTTC. Its translation is CASTPGGSSGANVLTF. Combining the CDR3 with reference TRBV5-1 and TRBJ2-6 gives the whole variable domain KAGVTQTPRYLIKTRGQQVTLSCSPISGHRSVSWYQQTPGQGLQFLFEYFSETQRNKGNFPGRFSGRQFSNSRSEMNVSTLELGDSALYLCASTPGGSSGANVLTFGAGSRLTVL.

The rearrangement uses TRBV7-2 and TRBJ2-1; 10 bases fit TRBD2. With V trimmed by 5 bases and J by 6 bases, 7 bases remained unmatched. CDR1 is SGHTA and CDR2 is FQGNSA in the germline V gene. The CDR3 runs 15 residues. Here the CDR3 reads CASSAPGLASNEQFF. The CDR3 region has the DNA TGTGCCAGCAGCGCTCCGGGACTAGCGAGCAATGAGCAGTTCTTC.

About this clone: The same CDR3 also results from other DNA sequences found in this sample. The V call is TRBV5-1, the J call TRBJ1-5, with TRBD1 matching over 8 bases. CDR1 is SGHRS and CDR2 is YFSETQ in the germline V gene. With 0 bases clipped from V and 1 base from J, the junction kept 3 bases outside the gene matches. CDR3 length equals 16 residues. The CDR3 loop reads CASSLGTGLSNQPQHF. CDR3 bases: TGCGCCAGCAGCTTGGGGACAGGGTTGAGCAATCAGCCCCAGCATTTT.

The chain combines TRBV7-8 with TRBJ1-2; no clear D gene. The CDR3 spans 18 residues. The V and J ends lost 2 bases and 2 bases respectively, with 21 bases between them. Per the germline V gene, CDR1 is SGHVS and CDR2 is FQNEAQ. The DNA for the CDR3 is TGTGCCAGCAGCTTACGCGTCCCGGGATCACTGGGGAACTATGGCTACACCTTC. Translation: CASSLRVPGSLGNYGYTF.

V gene TRBV18 combines with J gene TRBJ2-3, with D perhaps matching TRBD1 (6 bases). The germline V and J ends were trimmed by 10 bases and 2 bases, with 19 bases remaining between them. The CDR3 totals 15 residues. CDR1 KGHSH and CDR2 LQKENI come from the germline V gene. This chain's CDR3 is CATRGNRDTTDTQYF. The CDR3 nucleotides read TGTGCCACCCGGGGAAACCGGGACACCACAGATACGCAGTATTTT.

The chain is built from TRBV28 and TRBJ2-3; 15 bases are a match to TRBD2. This CDR3 is 15 amino acids long. The V gene's germline CDR1 is MDHEN and CDR2 SYDVKM. V was pared by 6 bases and J by 4 bases, with 2 bases of the junction left unmatched. The CDR3 loop reads CASRRTSGRADTQYF. The CDR3 nucleotides are TGTGCCAGCAGGCGGACTAGCGGGAGGGCAGATACGCAGTATTTT.